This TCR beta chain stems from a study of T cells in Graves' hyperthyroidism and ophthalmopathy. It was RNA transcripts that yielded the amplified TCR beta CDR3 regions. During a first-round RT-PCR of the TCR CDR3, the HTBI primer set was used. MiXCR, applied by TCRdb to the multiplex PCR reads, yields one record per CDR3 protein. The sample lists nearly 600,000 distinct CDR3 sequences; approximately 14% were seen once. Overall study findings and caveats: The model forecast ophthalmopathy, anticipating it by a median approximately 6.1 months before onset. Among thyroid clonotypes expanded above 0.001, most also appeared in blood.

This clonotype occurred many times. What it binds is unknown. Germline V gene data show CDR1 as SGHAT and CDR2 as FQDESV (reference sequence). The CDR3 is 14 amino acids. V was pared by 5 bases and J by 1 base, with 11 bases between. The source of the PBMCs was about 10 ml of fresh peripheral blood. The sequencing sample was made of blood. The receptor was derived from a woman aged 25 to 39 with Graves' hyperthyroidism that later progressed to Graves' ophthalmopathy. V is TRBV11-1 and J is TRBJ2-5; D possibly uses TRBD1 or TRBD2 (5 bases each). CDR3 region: CASSKGTLQETQYF. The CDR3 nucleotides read TGTGCCAGCAGCAAGGGGACGCTCCAAGAGACCCAGTACTTC.